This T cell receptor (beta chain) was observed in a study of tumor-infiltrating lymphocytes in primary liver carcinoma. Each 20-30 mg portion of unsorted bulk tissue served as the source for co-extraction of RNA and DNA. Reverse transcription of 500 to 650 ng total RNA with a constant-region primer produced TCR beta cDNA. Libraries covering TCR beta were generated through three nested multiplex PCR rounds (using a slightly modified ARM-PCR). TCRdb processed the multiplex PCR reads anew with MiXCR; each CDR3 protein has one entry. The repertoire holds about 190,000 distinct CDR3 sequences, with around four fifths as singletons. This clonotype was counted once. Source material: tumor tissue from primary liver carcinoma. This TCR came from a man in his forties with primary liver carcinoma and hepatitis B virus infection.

Here the CDR3 reads CASSRPGSRANEQFF. The DNA of the CDR3 is TGTGCCAGTAGCCGTCCCGGGAGCCGAGCGAATGAGCAGTTCTTC. V and J are TRBV6-2 or TRBV6-3 and TRBJ2-1; a weak D match, TRBD2 (6 bases). This CDR3 has 15 amino acids. Germline V lookup: CDR1 MNHEY, CDR2 SVGEGT. The V gene lost 9 bases and the J gene lost 7 bases, with 22 bases spanning the gap.